The 5 T cell receptor beta chains below all came from one sample that was sequenced in a study of CD8+ T cells in alopecia areata. RNA, once extracted, was reverse transcribed into cDNA for use as the sequencing template. Produced via immunoSEQ multiplex PCR; TCRdb's table is partial and in-frame only. The profile covers around 18,000 clones, none occurring a single time. Sorting used CD4, CD8alpha, NKG2D, NKG2ACE and other markers on pooled cutaneous lymph node cells. The sequenced sample consisted of CD8+ T cells sorted from a lymph node. The receptors here all came from a C3H/HeJ mouse with alopecia areata. The MHC haplotype recorded for the strain is H2-k.

With respect to this clone: Mouse germline and gene names are used. The missing CDR3 end, 4 residues past where the read stops, is filled in from the germline J gene. The rearrangement joins TRBV3 to TRBJ2-3, with 10 bases matching TRBD1. The CDR3 runs 15 residues. The germline CDR1 and CDR2 sequences are SNHLY and FYNGKV (reference sequence). With 5 bases clipped from V and 1 base from J, the junction kept 3 bases outside the gene matches. The covered CDR3 bases are TGTGCCAGCAGCCCTGGGACAGGGGGTGCAGAA. Its translation: CASSPGTGGAE. The CDR3 reads in full as CASSPGTGGAETLYF.

This clone was detected a few times. Translating the DNA gives a protein that differs from the TCRdb entry at residue 11; the protein shown here is that DNA translation. The genes and germline here are from mouse. The read terminates 3 residues before the CDR3 end, so the remaining end is supplied by the germline J gene. This chain joins TRBV1 and TRBJ1-6; TRBD1 aligns across 9 bases. TRBJ1-6 carries the ORF label, with uncertain function. CDR1 and CDR2 (germline): NSQYPW, LRSPGD (reference sequence). J gave up 9 bases and V 2 bases, and 2 bases lay outside the gene matches. The CDR3 runs 14 residues. This CDR3 reads CTCSAPQGASPLYF. The sequenced CDR3 bases are TGCACCTGCAGTGCACCACAGGGGGCTTCGCCC.

This clone was counted only a few times. Gene names and germline refer to mouse. Read data end 4 residues before the CDR3 end; the end is taken from the germline J gene. J is TRBJ2-7 and V is TRBV19, with D possibly matching TRBD1 (6 bases). Germline assignment: CDR1 FNHDT and CDR2 SITEND (reference sequence). There are 14 residues in the CDR3. The germline V and J ends were trimmed by 0 bases and 3 bases, with 10 bases remaining between them. The part of the CDR3 DNA that was read is TGTGCCAGCAGTATAGGAGGGGACAACTAT. This sequence encodes CASSIGGDNY. The whole CDR3 protein reads CASSIGGDNYEQYF.

This clone has a count of ten or more. The genes are named according to mouse. The CDR3 end is not reached by the read, which stops 4 residues before it; the germline J gene fills it in. The J gene is TRBJ1-2, the V gene TRBV13-3, with TRBD1 as a possible D gene (6 bases). The V gene lost 5 bases and the J gene lost 0 bases, with 11 bases spanning the gap. CDR1 is NNHDY and CDR2 is SYVADS in the germline V gene. The CDR3 is 14 residues long. CDR3 region: CASRRTVANSDYTF. CDR3 DNA, as far as it was read: TGTGCCAGCAGGAGGACAGTTGCAAACTCC.

This clone was observed a few times. Each gene name is a mouse one. The DNA ends 4 residues before the CDR3 does, and the rest of the CDR3 is filled in from the germline J gene. This chain links TRBV16 with TRBJ2-1, with 8 bases matching TRBD1. Looked up from germline, CDR1 is SGHSA and CDR2 is FRNQAP. This CDR3 has 14 amino acids. The ends lost 5 bases at V and 3 bases at J; junction bases unmatched: 3. CDR3: CASSDTGGYAEQFF. CDR3 DNA (partial): TGTGCAAGCAGCGACACAGGGGGCTATGCT.